The text below deals with one TCR delta chain. Flow sorting of PBMC yielded separate Vgamma9/Vdelta2+ and Vdelta2-negative gammadelta T cell populations for bulk repertoire analysis. TCRdb re-called clones from the multiplex PCR reads via CATT. In the table there are 75,000 to 95,000 delta-chain clones, more than 0.85% of which are singletons. The entry originates in a study of γδ T cells in repeated Plasmodium falciparum infection. The CDR3 runs 21 residues. CDR1 is TSWWSYY, CDR2 QGS, per germline. Trimming pared 1 base from V and 1 base from J, leaving 28 bases between. The V call is TRDV1, the J call TRDJ1; D could derive from TRDD2 or TRDD3 (7 bases each). The J gene comes from matching the DNA to germline here; TCRdb lacks it. Sequenced sample: gamma-delta T cells from blood. This TCR derives from a pool of human donors (malaria-infected and uninfected, not separated). CDR3 sequence: CALGERFFLTPSGGRTDKLIF. In DNA form, the CDR3 reads TGTGCTCTTGGGGAACGGTTCTTCCTAACCCCTTCTGGGGGCCGCACCGATAAACTCATCTTT.